This T cell receptor (beta chain) comes out of a study of shared clonotypes between healthy human individuals. The germline gives CDR1 SGHRS, CDR2 YFSETQ. Trimming took 4 bases from V and 7 from J; bases not matched to a gene: 12. This CDR3 comprises 16 residues. In the original workflow: Filtering differed since immunoSEQ provided only junctions, with no quality scores. The assay was immunoSEQ multiplex PCR, and TCRdb's table has in-frame clones only and misses some. That table gives V, J and clone size, and the DNA gave D and trimming. The sample yields under 600,000 clones, around 77% seen once. Material for sequencing was PBMCs. The chain joins TRBV5-1 to TRBJ2-7; 12 bases are shared with TRBD1. This receptor was obtained from a woman aged 40 to 49 in good health. Some clones in this sample may be carry-over from other donors' samples. CDR3: CASSPNTGTGGEEQYF. CDR3 DNA sequence: TGCGCCAGCAGCCCAAATACCGGGACAGGGGGCGAGGAGCAGTACTTC.